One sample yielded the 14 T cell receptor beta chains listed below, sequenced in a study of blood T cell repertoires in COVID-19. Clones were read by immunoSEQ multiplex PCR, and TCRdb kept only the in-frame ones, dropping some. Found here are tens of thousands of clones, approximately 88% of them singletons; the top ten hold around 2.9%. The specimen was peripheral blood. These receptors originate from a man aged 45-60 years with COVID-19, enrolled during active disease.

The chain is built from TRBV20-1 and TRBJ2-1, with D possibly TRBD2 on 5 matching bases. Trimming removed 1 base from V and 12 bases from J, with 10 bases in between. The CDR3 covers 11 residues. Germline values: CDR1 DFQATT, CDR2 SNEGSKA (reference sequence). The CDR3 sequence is CSARVGVGQFF. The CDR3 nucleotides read TGCAGTGCTAGAGTCGGGGTCGGGCAGTTCTTC.

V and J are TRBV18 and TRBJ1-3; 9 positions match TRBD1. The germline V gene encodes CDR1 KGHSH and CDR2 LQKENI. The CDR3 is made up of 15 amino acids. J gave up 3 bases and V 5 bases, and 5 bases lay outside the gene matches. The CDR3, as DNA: TGTGCCAGCTCATCCGGGACAGGGATTGGAAACACCATATATTTT. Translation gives CASSSGTGIGNTIYF.

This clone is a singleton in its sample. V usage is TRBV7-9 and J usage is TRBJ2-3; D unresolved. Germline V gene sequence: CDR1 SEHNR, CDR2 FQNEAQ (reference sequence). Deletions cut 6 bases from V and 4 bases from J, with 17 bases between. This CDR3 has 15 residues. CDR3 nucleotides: TGTGCCAGCAGTTTCTTCTCGGCGAGCGCAGATACGCAGTATTTT. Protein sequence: CASSFFSASADTQYF.

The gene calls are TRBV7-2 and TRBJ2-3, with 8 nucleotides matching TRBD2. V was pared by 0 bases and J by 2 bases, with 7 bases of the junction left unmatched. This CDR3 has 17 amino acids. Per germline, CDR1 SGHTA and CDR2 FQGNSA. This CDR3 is CASSLAPRAGATDTQYF. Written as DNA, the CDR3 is TGTGCCAGCAGCTTAGCCCCTCGAGCGGGGGCCACAGATACGCAGTATTTT.

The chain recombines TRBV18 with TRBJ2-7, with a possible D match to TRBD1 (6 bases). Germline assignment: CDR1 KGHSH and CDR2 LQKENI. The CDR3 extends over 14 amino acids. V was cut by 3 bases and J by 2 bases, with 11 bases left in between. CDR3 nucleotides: TGTGCCAGCTCACCCAGGGCAGGGGCCTACGAGCAGTACTTC. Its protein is CASSPRAGAYEQYF. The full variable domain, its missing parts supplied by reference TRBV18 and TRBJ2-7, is NAGVMQNPRHLVRRRGQEARLRCSPMKGHSHVYWYRQLPEEGLKFMVYLQKENIIDESGMPKERFSAEFPKEGPSILRIQQVVRGDSAAYFCASSPRAGAYEQYFGPGTRLTVT.

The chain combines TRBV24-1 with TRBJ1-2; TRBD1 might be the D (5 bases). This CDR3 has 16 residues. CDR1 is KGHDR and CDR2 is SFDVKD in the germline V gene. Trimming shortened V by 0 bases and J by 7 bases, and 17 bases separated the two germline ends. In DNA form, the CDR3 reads TGTGCCACCAGTGATTTGCTAGGTGGGGGGGGTGGTGGCTACACCTTC. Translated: CATSDLLGGGGGGYTF.

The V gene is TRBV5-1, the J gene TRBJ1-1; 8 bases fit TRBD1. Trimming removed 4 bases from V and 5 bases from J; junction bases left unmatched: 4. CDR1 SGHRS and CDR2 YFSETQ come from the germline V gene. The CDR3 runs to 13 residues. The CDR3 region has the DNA TGCGCCAGCAGCCGTGGACAGGGAACTGAAGCTTTCTTT. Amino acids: CASSRGQGTEAFF. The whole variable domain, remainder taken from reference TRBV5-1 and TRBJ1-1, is KAGVTQTPRYLIKTRGQQVTLSCSPISGHRSVSWYQQTPGQGLQFLFEYFSETQRNKGNFPGRFSGRQFSNSRSEMNVSTLELGDSALYLCASSRGQGTEAFFGQGTRLTVV.

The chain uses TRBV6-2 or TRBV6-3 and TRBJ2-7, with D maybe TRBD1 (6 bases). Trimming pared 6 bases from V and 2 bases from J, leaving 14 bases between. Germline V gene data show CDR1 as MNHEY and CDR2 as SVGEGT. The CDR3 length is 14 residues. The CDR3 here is CASSRSGATYEQYF. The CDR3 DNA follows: TGTGCCAGCAGCCGATCAGGGGCTACCTACGAGCAGTACTTC.

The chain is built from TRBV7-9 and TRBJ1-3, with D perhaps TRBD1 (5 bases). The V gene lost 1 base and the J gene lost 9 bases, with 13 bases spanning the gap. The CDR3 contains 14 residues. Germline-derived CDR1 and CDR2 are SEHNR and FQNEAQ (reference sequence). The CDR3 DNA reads TGTGCCAGCAGCTTAGGGGGGACTTCAGGCACCATATATTTT. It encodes CASSLGGTSGTIYF.

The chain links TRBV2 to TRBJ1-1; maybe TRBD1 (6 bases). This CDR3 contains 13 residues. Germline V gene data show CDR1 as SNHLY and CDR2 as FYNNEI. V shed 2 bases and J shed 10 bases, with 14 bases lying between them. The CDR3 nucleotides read TGTGCCAGCAGTGAAACAGGGATCTTCGGAGCTTTCTTT. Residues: CASSETGIFGAFF.

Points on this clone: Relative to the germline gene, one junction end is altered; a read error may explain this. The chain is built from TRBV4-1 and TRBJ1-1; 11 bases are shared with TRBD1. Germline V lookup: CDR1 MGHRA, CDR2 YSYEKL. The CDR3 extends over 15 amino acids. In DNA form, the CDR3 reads TGCGCCAGCAGCCAAGAAAACCACCGGACAGGGGGCGAGGCCTTT. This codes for CASSQENHRTGGEAF.

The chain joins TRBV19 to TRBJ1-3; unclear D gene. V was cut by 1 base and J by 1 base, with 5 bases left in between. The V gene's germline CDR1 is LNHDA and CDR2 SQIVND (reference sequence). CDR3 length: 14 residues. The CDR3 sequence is CASSIAVSGNTIYF. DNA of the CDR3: TGTGCCAGTAGTATAGCCGTTTCTGGAAACACCATATATTTT. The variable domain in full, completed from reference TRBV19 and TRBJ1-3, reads DGGITQSPKYLFRKEGQNVTLSCEQNLNHDAMYWYRQDPGQGLRLIYYSQIVNDFQKGDIAEGYSVSREKKESFPLTVTSAQKNPTAFYLCASSIAVSGNTIYFGEGSWLTVV.

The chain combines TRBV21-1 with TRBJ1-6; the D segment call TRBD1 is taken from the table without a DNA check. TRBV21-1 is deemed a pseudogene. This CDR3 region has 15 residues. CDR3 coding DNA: TGTGCCAGCAGCAAAAACACATCTTATAATTCACCCCTCCACTTT. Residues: CASSKNTSYNSPLHF.

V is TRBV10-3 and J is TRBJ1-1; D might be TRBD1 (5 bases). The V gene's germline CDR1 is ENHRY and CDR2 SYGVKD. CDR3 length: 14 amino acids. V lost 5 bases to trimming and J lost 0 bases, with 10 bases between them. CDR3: CAISPGALNTEAFF. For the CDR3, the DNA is TGTGCCATCAGTCCTGGGGCCTTGAACACTGAAGCTTTCTTT.